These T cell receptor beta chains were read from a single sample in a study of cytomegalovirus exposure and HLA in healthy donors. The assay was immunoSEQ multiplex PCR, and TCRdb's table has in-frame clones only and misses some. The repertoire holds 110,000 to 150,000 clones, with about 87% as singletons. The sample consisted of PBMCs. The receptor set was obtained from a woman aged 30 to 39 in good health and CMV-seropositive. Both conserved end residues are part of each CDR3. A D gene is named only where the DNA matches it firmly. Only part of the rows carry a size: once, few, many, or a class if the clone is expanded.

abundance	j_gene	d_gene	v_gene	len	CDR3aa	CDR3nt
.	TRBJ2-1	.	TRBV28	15	CASSFWGGPYNEQFF	TGTGCCAGCAGTTTTTGGGGGGGGCCCTACAATGAGCAGTTCTTC
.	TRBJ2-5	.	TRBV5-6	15	CASSSLLRPGETQYF	TGTGCCAGCAGCTCGCTCCTGCGTCCAGGCGAGACCCAGTACTTC
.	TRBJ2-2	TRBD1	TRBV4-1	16	CASSQEGGQGTGELFF	TGCGCCAGCAGCCAAGAGGGGGGACAGGGCACCGGGGAGCTGTTTTTT
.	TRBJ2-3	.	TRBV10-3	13	CAIRETSTDTQYF	TGTGCCATCAGGGAGACTAGCACAGATACGCAGTATTTT
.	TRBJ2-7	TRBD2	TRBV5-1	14	CASSLAGGAYEQYF	TGCGCCAGCAGCTTGGCCGGGGGGGCCTACGAGCAGTACTTC
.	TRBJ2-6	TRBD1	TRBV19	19	CASSTGSGQLDSGANVLTF	TGTGCCAGTAGTACGGGGTCGGGACAGTTGGACTCTGGGGCCAACGTCCTGACTTTC
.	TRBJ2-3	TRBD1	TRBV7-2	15	CASGKGTGERLTQYF	TGTGCCAGCGGTAAAGGGACAGGGGAGCGTCTTACGCAGTATTTT
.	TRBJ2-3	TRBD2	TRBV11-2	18	CASSLDRRGRALSDTQYF	TGTGCCAGCAGCTTAGATCGGCGTGGGAGGGCCTTGTCAGATACGCAGTATTTT
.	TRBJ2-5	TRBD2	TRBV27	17	CASSPPLGGGRGETQYF	TGTGCCAGCAGTCCCCCTTTGGGGGGAGGGCGAGGAGAGACCCAGTACTTC
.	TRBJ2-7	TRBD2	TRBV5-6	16	CASSLLAGGLIHEQYF	TGTGCCAGCAGCTTACTAGCGGGGGGGCTTATCCACGAGCAGTACTTC
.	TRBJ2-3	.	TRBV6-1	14	CASSELDSTDTQYF	TGTGCCAGCAGTGAACTAGACTCTACAGATACGCAGTATTTT
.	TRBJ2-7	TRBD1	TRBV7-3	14	CASSLRQGEDEQYF	TGTGCCAGCAGCCTACGACAGGGGGAGGACGAGCAGTACTTC
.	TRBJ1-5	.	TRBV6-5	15	CASSPGGFSNQPQHF	TGTGCCAGCAGCCCGGGGGGATTTAGCAATCAGCCCCAGCATTTT
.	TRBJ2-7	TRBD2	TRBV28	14	CASRRTSGFYEQYF	TGTGCCAGCAGACGGACTAGCGGGTTCTACGAGCAGTACTTC
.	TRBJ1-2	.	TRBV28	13	CASSFQGTLGYTF	TGTGCCAGCAGTTTTCAGGGAACTCTCGGCTACACCTTC
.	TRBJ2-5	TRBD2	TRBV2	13	CASTGTSGETQYF	TGTGCCAGCACAGGGACTAGCGGGGAGACCCAGTACTTC
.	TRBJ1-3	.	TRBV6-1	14	CASITLSDGNTIYF	TGTGCCAGCATTACCCTCTCAGATGGAAACACCATATATTTT
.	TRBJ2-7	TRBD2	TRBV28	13	CASRGGHSYEQYF	TGTGCCAGCCGGGGGGGACACTCCTACGAGCAGTACTTC
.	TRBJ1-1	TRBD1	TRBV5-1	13	CASTPDRGTEAFF	TGCGCCAGCACCCCGGACAGGGGAACTGAAGCTTTCTTT
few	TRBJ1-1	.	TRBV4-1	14	CASSQDTGYTEAFF	TGCGCCAGCAGCCAAGACACGGGGTACACTGAAGCTTTCTTT
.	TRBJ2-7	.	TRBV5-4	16	CASSNGGGGTPYEQYF	TGTGCCAGCAGCAATGGGGGGGGCGGGACCCCCTACGAGCAGTACTTC
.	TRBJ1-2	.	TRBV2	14	CASSTGPNSGGYTF	TGTGCCAGCAGTACCGGGCCTAACTCGGGGGGCTACACCTTC
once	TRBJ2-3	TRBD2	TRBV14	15	CASSQGLAGGDTQYF	TGTGCCAGCAGCCAAGGACTAGCGGGAGGGGATACGCAGTATTTT
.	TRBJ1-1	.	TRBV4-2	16	CASSQEGAIMNTEAFF	TGTGCCAGCAGCCAGGAAGGGGCCATTATGAACACTGAAGCTTTCTTT
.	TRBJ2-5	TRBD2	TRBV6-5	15	CASSYSGLAGETQYF	TGTGCCAGCAGTTACTCCGGACTAGCGGGAGAGACCCAGTACTTC
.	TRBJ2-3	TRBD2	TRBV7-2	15	CASSRLAGGSDTQYF	TGTGCCAGCAGCAGACTAGCGGGAGGGTCAGATACGCAGTATTTT
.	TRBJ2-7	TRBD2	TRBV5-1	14	CASSLGTSFSEQYF	TGCGCCAGCAGCTTAGGGACTAGCTTTTCCGAGCAGTACTTC
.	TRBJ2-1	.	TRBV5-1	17	CASSFPSAGSIYNEQFF	TGCGCCAGCAGCTTCCCCTCGGCGGGATCAATTTACAATGAGCAGTTCTTC
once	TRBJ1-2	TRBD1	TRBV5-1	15	CASSPRDSIFYGYTF	TGCGCCAGCAGCCCTCGGGACAGTATCTTCTATGGCTACACCTTC
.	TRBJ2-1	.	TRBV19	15	CASSTDIGSYNEQFF	TGTGCCAGTAGTACGGACATCGGATCCTACAATGAGCAGTTCTTC
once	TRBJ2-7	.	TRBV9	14	CASSLGLDTPEQYF	TGTGCCAGCAGCCTCGGACTCGACACCCCCGAGCAGTACTTC
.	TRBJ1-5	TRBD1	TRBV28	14	CASSLVAGGQPQHF	TGTGCCAGCAGTTTAGTAGCAGGGGGACAGCCCCAGCATTTT
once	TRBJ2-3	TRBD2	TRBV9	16	CASSSQGAGVTDTQYF	TGTGCCAGCAGCTCCCAGGGAGCGGGGGTCACAGATACGCAGTATTTT
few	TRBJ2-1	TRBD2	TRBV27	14	CASKPRGGYNEQFF	TGTGCCAGCAAGCCCCGGGGGGGGTACAATGAGCAGTTCTTC
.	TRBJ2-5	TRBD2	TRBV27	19	CASSFPTGLAGGPGETQYF	TGTGCCAGCAGTTTCCCGACGGGACTAGCGGGGGGGCCTGGGGAGACCCAGTACTTC
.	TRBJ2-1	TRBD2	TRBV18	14	CASSSSLAAGEQFF	TGTGCCAGCTCATCGTCCCTAGCGGCTGGTGAGCAGTTCTTC
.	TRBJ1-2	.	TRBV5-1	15	CASSLETGPSYGYTF	TGCGCCAGCAGCTTGGAGACAGGACCAAGCTATGGCTACACCTTC
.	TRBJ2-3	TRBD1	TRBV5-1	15	CASSLGTGGSDTQYF	TGCGCCAGCAGCTTGGGGACAGGGGGCTCAGATACGCAGTATTTT
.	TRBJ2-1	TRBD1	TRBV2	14	CASSEDRVSNEQFF	TGTGCCAGCAGTGAGGACAGGGTTAGCAATGAGCAGTTCTTC
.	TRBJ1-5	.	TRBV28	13	CASSSTGDQPQHF	TGTGCCAGCAGTTCAACAGGTGATCAGCCCCAGCATTTT
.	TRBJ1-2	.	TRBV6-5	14	CASSLDSIPYGYTF	TGTGCCAGCAGTCTGGACAGCATTCCCTATGGCTACACCTTC
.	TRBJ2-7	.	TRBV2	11	CASDTGNEQYF	TGTGCCAGCGATACAGGGAACGAGCAGTACTTC
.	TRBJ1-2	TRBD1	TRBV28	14	CASSLPQGVYGYTF	TGTGCCAGCAGCCTCCCACAGGGGGTGTATGGCTACACCTTC
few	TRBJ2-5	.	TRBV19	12	CASSRQGETQYF	TGTGCCAGTAGTCGGCAGGGAGAGACCCAGTACTTC
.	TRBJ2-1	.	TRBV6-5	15	CASRRDSSSYNEQFF	TGTGCCAGCAGGCGGGACTCGAGCTCCTACAATGAGCAGTTCTTC
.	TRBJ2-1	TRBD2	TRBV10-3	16	CAISLLAGGTYNEQFF	TGTGCCATCAGTCTACTAGCGGGAGGGACCTACAATGAGCAGTTCTTC
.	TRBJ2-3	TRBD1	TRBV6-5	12	CATTGVADTQYF	TGTGCCACCACAGGGGTCGCGGATACGCAGTATTTT
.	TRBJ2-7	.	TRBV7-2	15	CASSLSTGGAYEQYF	TGTGCCAGCAGCTTGAGTACGGGGGGCGCCTACGAGCAGTACTTC
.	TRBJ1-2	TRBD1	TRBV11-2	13	CASSRDRGQTYTF	TGTGCCAGCAGCCGGGACAGGGGGCAAACCTACACCTTC
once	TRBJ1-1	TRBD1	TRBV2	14	CASTLDRVETEAFF	TGTGCCAGCACACTTGACAGGGTCGAAACTGAAGCTTTCTTT
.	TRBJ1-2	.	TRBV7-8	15	CASSPTEQGRYGYTF	TGTGCCAGCAGCCCCACCGAACAGGGCCGGTATGGCTACACCTTC
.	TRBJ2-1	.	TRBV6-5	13	CASSYSAGNEQFF	TGTGCCAGCAGTTACTCTGCGGGCAATGAGCAGTTCTTC
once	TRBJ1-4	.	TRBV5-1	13	CASSLGGNEKLFF	TGCGCCAGCAGCTTGGGAGGTAATGAAAAACTGTTTTTT
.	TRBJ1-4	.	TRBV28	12	CASSEGGEKLFF	TGTGCCAGCAGTGAGGGAGGCGAAAAACTGTTTTTT
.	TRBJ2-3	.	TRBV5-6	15	CASSFTGALVDTQYF	TGTGCCAGCAGCTTTACAGGAGCCCTTGTGGATACGCAGTATTTT
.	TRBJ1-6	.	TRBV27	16	CASSFNRDTGNSPLHF	TGTGCCAGCAGTTTCAACAGGGATACTGGGAATTCACCCCTCCACTTT
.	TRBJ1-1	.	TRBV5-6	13	CASSSTGNTEAFF	TGTGCCAGCAGCTCAACGGGGAACACTGAAGCTTTCTTT
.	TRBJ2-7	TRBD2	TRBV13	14	CASSLGRGAYEQYF	TGTGCCAGCAGCTTAGGCCGGGGGGCCTACGAGCAGTACTTC
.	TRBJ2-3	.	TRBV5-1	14	CASSKQGDTDTQYF	TGCGCCAGCAGCAAACAGGGAGACACAGATACGCAGTATTTT